This is a list of T cell receptor beta chains from one sample in a study of T and B cells in COVID-19 patients. From the multiplex PCR reads, TCRdb called clonotypes with MiXCR, one entry per CDR3 protein. This sample has approximately 6,000 distinct CDR3 sequences, with approximately 25% found just once. Material: blood. These receptors all come from a human donor with active COVID-19. CDR3s include the opening cysteine and the closing phenylalanine or tryptophan. Fields, in order: clone size, D gene, V gene, J gene, CDR3 DNA, CDR3 protein. The D gene is left open where the match is weak. Clone sizes are given selectively: once, few, many, or a class where the clone is expanded.

>few|-|TRBV7-9|TRBJ2-5
TGTGCCAGCAGCCCCAGGACGGACGGAGAGACCCAGTACTTC
CASSPRTDGETQYF
>medium-sized|-|TRBV5-6|TRBJ2-7
TGTGCCAGCAGCACCAACCCCGGGTGGACAGACTCCTACGAGCAGTACTTC
CASSTNPGWTDSYEQYF
>-|-|TRBV5-1|TRBJ2-6
TGCGCCAGCAGCTTGGCCAACGTCCTGACTTTC
CASSLANVLTF
>medium-sized|-|TRBV30|TRBJ2-2
TGTGCCTGGAGCCTACCTGGACTCGGCGGGGAGCTGTTTTTT
CAWSLPGLGGELFF
>medium-sized|TRBD1|TRBV27|TRBJ2-7
TGTGCCAGCAGTTGGGACAGGGGTAGAGAGCAGTACTTC
CASSWDRGREQYF
>-|TRBD1|TRBV6-2/TRBV6-3|TRBJ1-2
TGTGCCAGCACCCCAGCGGGACAGGGGCCCATAGCTAACTATGGCTACACCTTC
CASTPAGQGPIANYGYTF
>medium-sized|-|TRBV24-1|TRBJ2-1
TGTGCCACCAGTTCTCCTCGTTTTGAGCAGTTCTTC
CATSSPRFEQFF
>medium-sized|TRBD1|TRBV29-1|TRBJ2-1
TGCAGCGCCGGACTGACAGGGAATGAGCAGTTCTTC
CSAGLTGNEQFF
>-|-|TRBV12-3/TRBV12-4|TRBJ2-7
TGTGCCAGCAGTTTTGCGGGGTCCCTCTCCGAGCAGTACTTC
CASSFAGSLSEQYF
>-|-|TRBV4-3|TRBJ2-3
TGCGCCAGCAGCCTGGGGTGGGCCCGCACAGATACGCAGTATTTT
CASSLGWARTDTQYF
>-|TRBD1|TRBV6-2/TRBV6-3|TRBJ1-1
TGTGCCAGCAGTCACCTCCGGACAGGGGGTCGCACTGAAGCTTTCTTT
CASSHLRTGGRTEAFF
>-|-|TRBV28|TRBJ1-6
TGTGCCAGCAGACCCTTTCGGACAAGCTCCTATAATTCACCCCTCCACTTT
CASRPFRTSSYNSPLHF
>-|-|TRBV20-1|TRBJ1-2
TGCAGTGCTAGAGCCTCGGAAAACTATGGCTACACCTTC
CSARASENYGYTF
>-|-|TRBV7-2|TRBJ1-3
TGTGCCAGCAGCTTTTCCCCACAAGGGCGCTCTGGAAACACCATATATTTT
CASSFSPQGRSGNTIYF
>-|-|TRBV20-1|TRBJ1-2
TGCAGTGCTAGAGAAAGGGTGGGGTATGGCTACACCTTC
CSARERVGYGYTF
>medium-sized|TRBD2|TRBV13|TRBJ2-2
TGTGCCAGCAGCTTCGGGGGGGGGCCAGACACCGGGGAGCTGTTTTTT
CASSFGGGPDTGELFF
>medium-sized|-|TRBV6-2/TRBV6-3|TRBJ2-7
TGTGCCAGCAGTTACCCCCTCTACGAGCAGTACTTC
CASSYPLYEQYF
>medium-sized|-|TRBV18|TRBJ2-7
TGTGCCAGCTCACCAAAGGGGACACTCGCCTACGAGCAGTACTTC
CASSPKGTLAYEQYF
>medium-sized|TRBD2|TRBV27|TRBJ2-1
TGTGCCAGCAGACCGTTGGGACTAACTTACAATGAGCAGTTCTTC
CASRPLGLTYNEQFF
>-|TRBD1|TRBV7-9|TRBJ2-2
TGTGCCAGCAGCTTCGGGACAGCGAACACCGGGGAGCTGTTTTTT
CASSFGTANTGELFF
>medium-sized|-|TRBV19|TRBJ2-5
TGTGCCAGTACCACCGGGTCCGGGGAGACCCAGTACTTC
CASTTGSGETQYF
>few|-|TRBV5-4|TRBJ1-6
TGTGCCAGCAGCTTGGGACCTGGGGTTAATTCACCCCTCCACTTT
CASSLGPGVNSPLHF
>-|TRBD1|TRBV20-1|TRBJ2-5
TGCAGTGCTAGAGATCTGGACAGGGGGTACCAAGAGACCCAGTACTTC
CSARDLDRGYQETQYF
>few|-|TRBV12-3/TRBV12-4|TRBJ1-3
TGCGCCAGCAGTCTCCCTGGAGAGGCCGGCTCTGGAAACACCATATATTTT
CASSLPGEAGSGNTIYF
>few|TRBD1|TRBV14|TRBJ2-3
TGTGCCAGCAGCCTAAAGGGACAGCGAACAGATACGCAGTATTTT
CASSLKGQRTDTQYF
>medium-sized|TRBD2|TRBV5-5|TRBJ2-3
TGTGCCAGCAGCTTGGCCTCTAGCGGGGGCACAGATACGCAGTATTTT
CASSLASSGGTDTQYF
>medium-sized|-|TRBV19|TRBJ2-3
TGTGCCAGTAGTCAATTAGCGACCACAGATACGCAGTATTTT
CASSQLATTDTQYF
>medium-sized|-|TRBV6-6|TRBJ2-1
TGTGCCACCCAAGATTGGAGCTCCTACAATGAGCAGTTCTTC
CATQDWSSYNEQFF
>-|TRBD1|TRBV30|TRBJ1-5
TGTGCCTGGAGTGTACTACAGGGGGATCAGCCCCAGCATTTT
CAWSVLQGDQPQHF
>few|-|TRBV7-2|TRBJ2-1
TGTGCCAGCAGCTTACGGGAGTACGGGGCGAGCTCCTACAATGAGCAGTTCTTC
CASSLREYGASSYNEQFF
>few|-|TRBV20-1|TRBJ2-3
TGCAGTGCTAGCTCGACTACCGCAGATACGCAGTATTTT
CSASSTTADTQYF
>-|TRBD2|TRBV5-1|TRBJ2-2
TGTGCCAGCAGCTTAGATATATGGGGGACTAAGGAAGGCGGGGAGCTGTTTTTT
CASSLDIWGTKEGGELFF
>few|-|TRBV5-6|TRBJ1-5
TGTGCCAGCAGCTTCCGGCGGAGCAATCAGCCCCAGCATTTT
CASSFRRSNQPQHF
>-|TRBD1|TRBV5-5|TRBJ1-5
TGTGCCAGCAGCTTGGAGAGGACAGGGAGCAATCAGCCCCAGCATTTT
CASSLERTGSNQPQHF
>few|-|TRBV7-2|TRBJ2-1
TGTGCCAGCAGCTTACAGAGGGTAGATGAGCAGTTCTTC
CASSLQRVDEQFF
>once|TRBD2|TRBV19|TRBJ2-1
TGTGCCAGTGGAGCCGGGACTAGCGGGGGTCGCTCCTACAATGAGCAGTTCTTC
CASGAGTSGGRSYNEQFF
>-|-|TRBV5-1|TRBJ1-4
TGCGCCAGCAGCTTCTCTACAGCTAATGAAAAACTGTTTTTT
CASSFSTANEKLFF
>-|-|TRBV7-2|TRBJ2-1
TGTGCCAGCAGCTTAGAGAGGGGGGGGTTCAATGAGCAGTTCTTC
CASSLERGGFNEQFF
>-|-|TRBV18|TRBJ2-3
TGTGCCAGCTCACCAGGGGCTGCAGATACGCAGTATTTT
CASSPGAADTQYF
>medium-sized|-|TRBV6-5|TRBJ1-2
TGTGCCAGCAGTTACAGACACCTGTCCTATGGCTACACCTTC
CASSYRHLSYGYTF
>-|TRBD2|TRBV7-6|TRBJ2-5
TGTGCCAGCAGCTGGGCGGGGGGCGCCCAAGAGACCCAGTACTTC
CASSWAGGAQETQYF
>medium-sized|-|TRBV27|TRBJ2-7
TGTGCCAGCACGGGGCGGGGGCCCTACGAGCAGTACTTC
CASTGRGPYEQYF
>medium-sized|-|TRBV20-1|TRBJ2-1
TGCAGTGCTCCCCCCGGTGGGACCCGCTCCTACAATGAGCAGTTCTTC
CSAPPGGTRSYNEQFF
>-|-|TRBV18|TRBJ1-5
TGTGCCAGCTCACCCCTTGGAGAGACAGCCCAGCATTTT
CASSPLGETAQHF